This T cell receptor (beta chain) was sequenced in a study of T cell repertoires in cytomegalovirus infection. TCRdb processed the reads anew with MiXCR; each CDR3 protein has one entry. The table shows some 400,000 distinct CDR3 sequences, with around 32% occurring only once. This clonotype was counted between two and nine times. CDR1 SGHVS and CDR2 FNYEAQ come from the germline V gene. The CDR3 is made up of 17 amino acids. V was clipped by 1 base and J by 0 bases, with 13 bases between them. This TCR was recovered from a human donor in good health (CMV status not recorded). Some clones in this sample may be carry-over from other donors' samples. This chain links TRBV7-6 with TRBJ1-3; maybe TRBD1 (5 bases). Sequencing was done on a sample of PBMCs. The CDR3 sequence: CASSLGAVGGSGNTIYF. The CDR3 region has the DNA TGTGCCAGCAGCTTAGGGGCTGTGGGGGGCTCTGGAAACACCATATATTTT.